This T cell receptor beta chain originates from a study of T cell changes during pregnancy in multiple sclerosis. The data were produced by immunoSEQ multiplex PCR, yet TCRdb's version contains in-frame clones alone and is incomplete. The sample has 85,000 to 110,000 clones, roughly 92% seen once. The sample here was peripheral blood, taken after pregnancy. The TCR originated in a female donor with multiple sclerosis, enrolled in a pregnancy study.

The CDR3 DNA reads TGTGCCAGCAGTTCCCGGACAGCTTACTCTGGAAACACCATATATTTT. This encodes CASSSRTAYSGNTIYF. The chain uses TRBV6-6 and TRBJ1-3, with D possibly matching TRBD1 (6 bases). This CDR3 is 16 amino acids long. Per germline, CDR1 MNHNY and CDR2 SVGAGI (reference sequence). The V end lost 4 bases, the J end lost 0 bases, and 13 bases lay between the germline ends.